The T cell receptor beta chain described here comes from a study of T cell responses to AZD1222 COVID-19 vaccine. The protocol was immunoSEQ multiplex PCR, while the TCRdb copy is restricted to in-frame clones and leaves out a portion. In the table there are around 92,000 clones, around 86% of which are singletons. This CDR3 region has 15 residues. This clone was seen a few times. This clonotype originated in an adult in good health. This specimen was peripheral blood, taken on day 0 of AZD1222 vaccination. The chain employs TRBV21-1 and TRBJ2-7; the tabulated D call, TRBD1, remains unverified against the DNA. TRBV21-1 is assigned pseudogene status. CDR3 sequence (DNA): TGTGCCAGCAGCAAAGATGGGACAGGGGCCTACGAGCAGTACTTC. It yields the protein CASSKDGTGAYEQYF.